Listed here is a single TCR beta chain. The data originate from a study of OX40 agonist ivuxolimab in advanced cancers. V lost 5 bases to trimming and J lost 5 bases; unmatched junction nucleotides: 11. CDR3 size: 15 residues. Germline V gives CDR1 SNHLY, CDR2 FYNNEI. TCRdb's table, derived via immunoSEQ multiplex PCR, lists solely in-frame clones and lacks some. The data show approximately 72,000 clones, 80% to 90% seen once. The TCR originated in an adult with an advanced solid tumor such as melanoma, head and neck, liver or kidney cancer. The sample consisted of CD4+ or CD8+ T cells sorted from blood, taken in a trial of the OX40 agonist ivuxolimab. The chain links TRBV2 to TRBJ2-5, with 7 bases aligning to TRBD2. CDR3 loop: CASSREAGPSETQYF. The CDR3 DNA reads TGTGCCAGCAGTCGGGAGGCAGGGCCTTCGGAGACCCAGTACTTC.